A selection of T cell receptor beta chains follows, all from one sample in a study of blood T cell repertoires in COVID-19. This table comes from immunoSEQ multiplex PCR, and its TCRdb copy is limited to in-frame clones, with some not included. Of under 130,000 clones in the sample, about four fifths were seen once. The sequenced sample consisted of peripheral blood. Source of these receptors: a woman in her seventies with acute or convalescent COVID-19. Each CDR3 is given with its conserved first and last residue. Each record gives: V gene, CDR3 length, D gene, clone size, J gene, CDR3 DNA, CDR3 protein. D genes are given only for firm matches. Size is stated for part of the rows, as once, few or many counts, or as a class when the clone is expanded.

TRBV6-5	14	TRBD2	-	TRBJ2-3	TGTGCCAGCGTGAATGCGGGAGATTCACATACGCAGTATTTT	CASVNAGDSHTQYF
TRBV5-8	14	-	once	TRBJ2-3	TGTGCCAGCAGCCCCAGGGTGGGCACAGATACGCAGTATTTT	CASSPRVGTDTQYF
TRBV9	14	-	-	TRBJ1-1	TGTGCCAGCAGCGTACAGGGGATGAACACTGAAGCTTTCTTT	CASSVQGMNTEAFF
TRBV7-2	14	-	-	TRBJ2-7	TGTGCCAGCAGCTTGATCCGGGACACGTACGAGCAGTACTTC	CASSLIRDTYEQYF
TRBV9	19	TRBD1	-	TRBJ1-1	TGTGCCAGCAGCGCTCGCCCACCGGGACAGGGGGCAGAGGCCACTGAAGCTTTCTTT	CASSARPPGQGAEATEAFF
TRBV18	15	TRBD1	-	TRBJ1-6	TGTGCCAGCTCAACCGGGACAGGGTTCAATTCACCCCTCCACTTT	CASSTGTGFNSPLHF
TRBV19	14	TRBD2	-	TRBJ2-7	TGTGCCAGTAGCGGGACTAGCGGCTACTACGAGCAGTACTTC	CASSGTSGYYEQYF
TRBV5-1	12	-	-	TRBJ2-5	TGCGCCAGCAGCTTGGCGGGGGAGACCCAGTACTTC	CASSLAGETQYF
TRBV30	12	-	-	TRBJ2-3	TGTGCCTGGAGTTATGGCACAGATACGCAGTATTTT	CAWSYGTDTQYF
TRBV5-1	16	TRBD2	-	TRBJ2-1	TGCGCCAGCAGCTTGCGCCTGCGGGGGACGAACAATGAGCAGTTCTTC	CASSLRLRGTNNEQFF
TRBV11-2	15	TRBD2	-	TRBJ2-3	TGTGCCAGCAGCGGACTGACTAGCGGGGAGGATACGCAGTATTTT	CASSGLTSGEDTQYF
TRBV9	14	-	-	TRBJ2-7	TGTGCCAGCAGCGTAGACGCGGGGATGTACGAGCAGTACTTC	CASSVDAGMYEQYF
TRBV9	15	-	few	TRBJ2-3	TGTGCCAGCAGCGTAGATCCCGGGAGCACAGATACGCAGTATTTT	CASSVDPGSTDTQYF
TRBV7-9	14	-	-	TRBJ1-1	TGTGCCAGCAGCTCACAGGCCCCGAACACTGAAGCTTTCTTT	CASSSQAPNTEAFF
TRBV7-7	19	TRBD2	-	TRBJ2-5	TGTGCTAGCAGCTTAGGGGGACTAGCGGGAATAGGAGCGGAAGAGACCCAGTACTTC	CASSLGGLAGIGAEETQYF
TRBV30	16	-	-	TRBJ1-1	TGTGCCTGGAAGTCCCAACTTGCTCGGGGGGCGGTGAAAGCTTTCTTT	CAWKSQLARGAVKAFF
TRBV5-5	14	TRBD1	-	TRBJ1-1	TGTGCCAGCAGCCGGACAGGGGTGAACACTGAAGCTTTCTTT	CASSRTGVNTEAFF
TRBV4-1	15	-	-	TRBJ2-1	TGCGCCAGCAGCCAAGACCAGGGGTCCTACAATGAGCAGTTCTTC	CASSQDQGSYNEQFF
TRBV14	16	TRBD1	-	TRBJ2-2	TGTGCCAGCAGCCGCAGAGTGCAGGGGGACACCGGGGAGCTGTTTTTT	CASSRRVQGDTGELFF
TRBV7-3	13	TRBD1	once	TRBJ2-1	TGTGCCAGCAGCGTAGACAGGGCATATGAGCAGTTCTTC	CASSVDRAYEQFF
TRBV5-4	12	-	-	TRBJ1-2	TGTGCCAGCAGCACAGATAGCTATGGCTACACCTTC	CASSTDSYGYTF
TRBV4-3	15	TRBD2	-	TRBJ2-5	TGCGCCAGCAGCCTGGTAGCGGGGGCTGTTGAGACCCAGTACTTC	CASSLVAGAVETQYF
TRBV12-5	14	-	-	TRBJ2-3	TGTGCTAGTGCCCACGGGGATACCACAGATACGCAGTATTTT	CASAHGDTTDTQYF
TRBV7-2	16	-	-	TRBJ2-3	TGTGCCAGCAGCTTAGGGAAATATAGCGTCCCAGATACGCAGTATTTT	CASSLGKYSVPDTQYF
TRBV29-1	14	-	-	TRBJ2-1	TGCAGCGTTGTCGGACTCCGCTCCTACAATGAGCAGTTCTTC	CSVVGLRSYNEQFF
TRBV7-2	15	TRBD1	-	TRBJ1-3	TGTGCCAGCAGCCACGGACAGGGGGCAGGGTACACCATATATTTT	CASSHGQGAGYTIYF
TRBV20-1	11	-	-	TRBJ2-5	TGCAGTCCCGAGAACTCAGAGACCCAGTACTTC	CSPENSETQYF
TRBV12-3/TRBV12-4	13	-	-	TRBJ1-5	TGTGCCAGCCGATCCGCGCGTTTTCAGCCCCAGCATTTT	CASRSARFQPQHF
TRBV28	14	TRBD1	-	TRBJ1-5	TGTGCCAGCAGCCTGGGACAGATAAATCAGCCCCAGCATTTT	CASSLGQINQPQHF
TRBV23-1	19	TRBD1	-	TRBJ2-3	TGCGCCAGCAGTCAATCAGTGGTTGAGGACAGGGAAGGTGGAGATACGCAGTATTTT	CASSQSVVEDREGGDTQYF
TRBV12-3/TRBV12-4	13	-	-	TRBJ2-5	TGTGCCAGCGGACGACAGGGAGGAGAGACCCAGTACTTC	CASGRQGGETQYF
TRBV19	15	-	once	TRBJ2-3	TGTGCCAGTAGCCGCACTAGCAGTTACACAGATACGCAGTATTTT	CASSRTSSYTDTQYF
TRBV23-1	18	TRBD1	-	TRBJ1-5	TGCGCCAGCAGTCAGCCCCCGGGACAGGGGTGTAGCAATCAGCCCCAGCATTTT	CASSQPPGQGCSNQPQHF
TRBV5-6	15	TRBD2	-	TRBJ2-3	TGTGCCAGCAGGGGTAGCGGGGGCTCAACAGATACGCAGTATTTT	CASRGSGGSTDTQYF
TRBV12-3/TRBV12-4	12	-	-	TRBJ2-1	TGTGCCGGCGGAATCGGCCTAGATGAGCAGTTCTTC	CAGGIGLDEQFF
TRBV7-9	13	-	-	TRBJ1-1	TGTGCCAGCAGCCTTACAGCGAACACTGAAGCTTTCTTT	CASSLTANTEAFF
TRBV28	17	TRBD2	-	TRBJ2-1	TGTGCCAGCAGTTTACCGGGGACTAGCAGAGTCTACAATGAGCAGTTCTTC	CASSLPGTSRVYNEQFF
TRBV19	16	TRBD1	-	TRBJ2-2	TGTGCCACCACAGCCGGGACAGGGGCCTCGCTGGGGGAGCTGTTTTTT	CATTAGTGASLGELFF
TRBV2	16	TRBD1	-	TRBJ1-2	TGTGCCAGCAGTGAGGACAGGGGCGGTGCCGGATATGGCTACACCTTC	CASSEDRGGAGYGYTF